This T cell receptor (beta chain) was sequenced in a study of control samples from healthy donors and cancer patients. This CDR3 comprises 16 residues. Sequencing used immunoSEQ multiplex PCR; TCRdb keeps in-frame clones, though not all of them. The data hold about 410,000 clones, with more than 80% observed a single time. The sample was PBMCs. The chain joins TRBV21-1 to TRBJ1-4; TRBD1, the D gene given by the table, was not confirmed from the DNA. TRBV21-1 corresponds to a pseudogene. This receptor was taken from a man between 40 and 49 years old with head and neck cancer. This CDR3 reads CASSKTGVATNEKLFF. Written as DNA, the CDR3 is TGTGCCAGCAGCAAGACAGGAGTTGCAACTAATGAAAAACTGTTTTTT.